This is a list of T cell receptor beta chains from one sample in a study of blood T cell repertoires in COVID-19. The assay was immunoSEQ multiplex PCR, and TCRdb's table has in-frame clones only and misses some. The repertoire holds 140,000 to 150,000 clones, with 88% as singletons. Input material: PBMCs or T cells enriched from blood (not recorded which). The receptors shown here come from a woman between 25 and 40 years old with acute COVID-19. Each CDR3 is given with its conserved first and last residue. A D gene is named only where the DNA matches it firmly. Only some rows state a clone size, as once, few, many or a class for expanded clones.

D,V,J,size,DNA,CDR3
TRBD1,TRBV7-6,TRBJ1-2,once,TGTGCCAGCAGCCCATCGGGACAGGGGGTCGGTGGCTACACCTTC,CASSPSGQGVGGYTF
-,TRBV4-1,TRBJ2-5,-,TGCGCCAGCAGCCAAGGAGGGCCTGTAGTGGAGACCCAGTACTTC,CASSQGGPVVETQYF
TRBD2,TRBV4-1,TRBJ2-1,once,TGCGCCAGCAGCCGTCAGGGACTAGCGGGAGATGAGCAGTTCTTC,CASSRQGLAGDEQFF
TRBD2,TRBV27,TRBJ2-1,-,TGTGCCAGCAGCCCCGGCTTGGCGGGAGGTAACAATGAGCAGTTCTTC,CASSPGLAGGNNEQFF
-,TRBV7-9,TRBJ1-3,-,TGTGCCAGCAGCCTTGGACAGGGAAACACCATATATTTT,CASSLGQGNTIYF
-,TRBV7-9,TRBJ1-5,-,TGTGCCAGCAGCTTATCGCATACCGGGGAACATCAGCCCCAGCATTTT,CASSLSHTGEHQPQHF
-,TRBV7-2,TRBJ2-1,-,TGTGCCAGCAGTCAAGGAGTTTACAATGAGCAGTTCTTC,CASSQGVYNEQFF
TRBD2,TRBV5-6,TRBJ2-1,few,TGTGCCAGCACAATCGCGGGGACTAGCGGCTACAATGAGCAGTTCTTC,CASTIAGTSGYNEQFF
TRBD2,TRBV28,TRBJ2-1,-,TGTGCCAGCAGTGAAGGACTAGCGGGAATGTACAATGAGCAGTTCTTC,CASSEGLAGMYNEQFF
-,TRBV4-3,TRBJ2-2,few,TGCGCCAGCAGCCGCGGACTTGCATTGAACACCGGGGAGCTGTTTTTT,CASSRGLALNTGELFF
-,TRBV27,TRBJ2-1,few,TGTGCCAGCAGTTTAATAGATTACAATGAGCAGTTCTTC,CASSLIDYNEQFF